This T cell receptor beta chain was sequenced in a study of blood T cell repertoires in COVID-19. On the study more broadly: Sample material is recorded as cDNA or gDNA derived from T cells, B-cell-depleted T cells, or PBMCs.

The method was immunoSEQ multiplex PCR; TCRdb's version includes in-frame clones alone and lacks a portion of them. The sample consists of some 60,000 clones, 65% to 90% of them appearing once. The length of the CDR3 is 14 residues. The V and J ends lost 4 bases and 3 bases, in that order; junction bases with no gene match: 2. Germline lookup yields CDR1 SEHNR and CDR2 FQNEAQ (reference sequence). This TCR derives from a man in his fifties or sixties with COVID-19, enrolled during active disease. J is TRBJ1-3 and V is TRBV7-9; 8 nucleotides match TRBD1. Sequencing used peripheral blood. CDR3 sequence (DNA): TGTGCCAGCAGCTCCGGGACAGGTGGAAACACCATATATTTT. The encoded protein is CASSSGTGGNTIYF.